This T cell receptor beta chain was identified in a study of blood T cell repertoires in COVID-19. As for the study in general: Whether acute or convalescent, the COVID-19 samples came from the United States, Italy and Spain. PBMCs, B-cell-depleted T cells, or T cells were the source of the cDNA or gDNA that made up the material.

V trimming: 8 bases; J trimming: 1 base; junction bases outside the gene matches: 5. This CDR3 is 14 amino acids long. Germline values: CDR1 MDHEN, CDR2 SYDVKM. Original analysis: It was from reference gene primer amplification that nucleated cell counts were estimated. Generated by immunoSEQ multiplex PCR, the TCRdb table keeps only in-frame clones and is missing some. That table furnishes V, J and clone size, whereas the DNA furnished D and trimming. The sample consists of roughly 72,000 clones, 85% to 90% of them appearing once. Sequencing was performed on peripheral blood. The sequence derives from a human donor in a cohort sampled during active COVID-19. The chain joins TRBV28 to TRBJ2-3, with 8 bases matching TRBD1. The CDR3: CASGQGPGTDTQYF. CDR3 nucleotide sequence: TGTGCCAGCGGACAGGGCCCTGGCACAGATACGCAGTATTTT. Together with reference TRBV28 and TRBJ2-3, the CDR3 gives the full variable domain: DVKVTQSSRYLVKRTGEKVFLECVQDMDHENMFWYRQDPGLGLRLIYFSYDVKMKEKGDIPEGYSVSREKKERFSLILESASTNQTSMYLCASGQGPGTDTQYFGPGTRLTVL.